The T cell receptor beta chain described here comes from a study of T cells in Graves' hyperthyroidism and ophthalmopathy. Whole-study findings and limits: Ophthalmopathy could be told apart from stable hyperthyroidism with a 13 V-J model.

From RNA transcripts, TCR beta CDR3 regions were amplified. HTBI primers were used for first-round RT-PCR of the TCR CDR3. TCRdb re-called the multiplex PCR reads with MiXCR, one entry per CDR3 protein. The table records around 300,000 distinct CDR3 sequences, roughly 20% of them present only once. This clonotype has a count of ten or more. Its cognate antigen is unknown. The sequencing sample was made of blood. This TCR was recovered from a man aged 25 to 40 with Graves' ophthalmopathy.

CDR3: CASRVTTNTEAFF. The CDR3 nucleotides are TGTGCCAGCAGAGTTACGACGAACACTGAAGCTTTCTTT. The chain has TRBV12-3 or TRBV12-4 and TRBJ1-1; D gene ambiguous. Trimming removed 6 bases at V and 1 base at J, with 9 bases between. The CDR3 spans 13 residues.